These 32 T cell receptor beta chains came from one sample sequenced in a study of control samples from healthy donors and cancer patients. Sequenced by immunoSEQ multiplex PCR; TCRdb stores in-frame clones only, minus some. The repertoire holds about 140,000 clones, with roughly 94% as singletons. The sequenced sample consisted of blood. These receptors came from a man aged 35 to 55 in good health.

The chain carries TRBV27 and TRBJ2-7, with 9 positions matching TRBD1. The CDR3 loop spans 16 amino acids. Germline V gene sequence: CDR1 MNHEY, CDR2 SMNVEV (reference sequence). The V gene end was trimmed by 6 bases and the J gene end by 5 bases; junction bases not matched to a gene: 14. The CDR3 DNA reads TGTGCCAGCAGGCGACGCACCGGGACAGGGAGGAACGAGCAGTACTTC. Translation: CASRRRTGTGRNEQYF.

The rearrangement links TRBV5-1 to TRBJ2-7; the D is unclear. The CDR3 is 13 residues long. V lost 4 bases and J lost 3, with 11 bases in between. Germline CDR1 reads SGHRS; CDR2 reads YFSETQ. CDR3: CASSATQNYEQYF. CDR3 DNA sequence: TGCGCCAGCAGCGCTACCCAGAACTACGAGCAGTACTTC.

Turning to this clone: Other DNA sequences in this sample translate to the same CDR3. The J gene is TRBJ1-1, the V gene TRBV10-3; TRBD1 agrees at 7 bases. This CDR3 comprises 15 residues. Germline V gene lookup returns CDR1 ENHRY and CDR2 SYGVKD. With 6 bases clipped from V and 4 bases from J, the junction kept 11 bases outside the gene matches. The CDR3 DNA reads TGTGCCATCAGATCCACAGGGGAAAGAAGCACTGAAGCTTTCTTT. Its translation is CAIRSTGERSTEAFF.

This clone has just a few counts. J is TRBJ1-1 and V is TRBV9; D unclear. Germline values: CDR1 SGDLS, CDR2 YYNGEE. V lost 4 bases to trimming and J lost 4 bases, with 8 bases between them. The CDR3 has 12 amino acids. The CDR3 DNA sequence: TGTGCCAGCAGCAGGGAGGGCACTGAAGCTTTCTTT. Encoded protein: CASSREGTEAFF.

This clone appeared a few times. The rearrangement links TRBV6-1 to TRBJ1-5; D possibly corresponds to TRBD1 (6 bases). V was shortened by 0 bases and J by 6 bases, with 12 bases between the two germline ends. The CDR3 runs 15 residues. Per the germline V gene, CDR1 is MNHNS and CDR2 is SASEGT. CDR3 DNA sequence: TGTGCCAGCAGTGAAGCGGGCAGGGGTGGTCAGCCCCAGCATTTT. Its protein is CASSEAGRGGQPQHF.

The chain couples TRBV10-3 to TRBJ1-1; D is unclear. The V end lost 8 bases, the J end lost 6 bases, and 13 bases lay between the germline ends. The CDR3 totals 12 residues. The germline CDR1 and CDR2 sequences are ENHRY and SYGVKD. This CDR3 reads CAISTGSPEAFF. The CDR3 coding sequence is TGTGCCATCTCTACGGGTTCCCCTGAAGCTTTCTTT.

The chain recombines TRBV19 with TRBJ1-3; D not resolved. Germline V gene sequence: CDR1 LNHDA, CDR2 SQIVND (reference sequence). The CDR3 runs to 15 residues. Trimming stripped 4 bases from V and 0 bases from J, with 10 bases between. CDR3 nucleotide sequence: TGTGCCAGTAGTAGGTCGGTCGACTCTGGAAACACCATATATTTT. It encodes CASSRSVDSGNTIYF.

The chain has TRBV11-2 and TRBJ2-3, with 8 bases identical to TRBD2. Germline V gene data show CDR1 as SGHAT and CDR2 as FQNNGV. This CDR3 region has 18 residues. Unmatched junction bases numbered 19, after V lost 6 bases and J lost 5 bases. CDR3 region: CASRGSGSGGEWRDTQYF. The CDR3, as DNA: TGTGCCAGCAGAGGAAGCGGGAGTGGAGGGGAGTGGAGAGATACGCAGTATTTT.

The V call is TRBV12-3 or TRBV12-4, the J call TRBJ1-3; TRBD1 is a possible D gene (5 bases). V was cut by 6 bases and J by 0 bases, with 6 bases left in between. This CDR3 spans 13 amino acids. CDR3 in DNA: TGTGCCAGCAGGGACAACTCTGGAAACACCATATATTTT. This codes for CASRDNSGNTIYF.

J is TRBJ2-7 and V is TRBV30; D may correspond to TRBD1 or TRBD2 (5 bases each). CDR1 GTSNPN and CDR2 SVGIG come from the germline V gene (reference sequence). V lost 2 bases, J lost 4 bases, and 15 bases lay in between. The CDR3 is 14 amino acids. The CDR3 DNA sequence: TGTGCCTGGAGTTCGGGACGGAACCTTTACGAGCAGTACTTC. It codes for CAWSSGRNLYEQYF.

V usage is TRBV5-1 and J usage is TRBJ1-1; unclear D gene. Trimming pared 0 bases from V and 7 bases from J, leaving 13 bases between. This CDR3 spans 14 amino acids. Germline values: CDR1 SGHRS, CDR2 YFSETQ. As DNA, the CDR3 is TGCGCCAGCAGCTTGGAGTTGGGTCGGGTTGAAGCTTTCTTT. As protein: CASSLELGRVEAFF.

V usage is TRBV7-9 and J usage is TRBJ1-4; D unresolved. The germline V gene has CDR1 SEHNR and CDR2 FQNEAQ (reference sequence). This CDR3 contains 14 residues. V lost 0 bases and J lost 5, with 7 bases in between. CDR3 region: CASSLAVRNEKLFF. The DNA of the CDR3 is TGTGCCAGCAGCTTAGCGGTGAGGAATGAAAAACTGTTTTTT. The full variable domain, its missing parts supplied by reference TRBV7-9 and TRBJ1-4, is DTGVSQNPRHKITKRGQNVTFRCDPISEHNRLYWYRQTLGQGPEFLTYFQNEAQLEKSRLLSDRFSAERPKGSFSTLEIQRTEQGDSAMYLCASSLAVRNEKLFFGSGTQLSVL.

For this clone: Compared with germline, one end of the junction differs, possibly owing to a read error. This rearrangement joins TRBV7-7 to TRBJ2-7; tentatively, D is TRBD2 (6 bases). This CDR3 has 14 amino acids. Germline values: CDR1 SSHAT, CDR2 FNYEAQ (reference sequence). CDR3: CASSSTGVPGEQYF. The CDR3 DNA sequence: TGTGCTAGCAGCTCAACGGGGGTCCCAGGGGAGCAGTACTTC.

CDR3 in amino acids: CSVGGQGGGYTF. The DNA for the CDR3 is TGCAGCGTTGGGGGACAGGGTGGCGGCTACACCTTC. The chain couples TRBV29-1 to TRBJ1-2; 9 nucleotides agree with TRBD1. The CDR3 extends over 12 amino acids. V lost 4 bases, J lost 8 bases, and 5 bases stayed unmatched. From germline, CDR1 is SQVTM and CDR2 ANQGSEA.

The chain carries TRBV20-1 and TRBJ2-7; TRBD1 aligns across 7 bases. The CDR3 has 11 amino acids. The V and J ends lost 5 bases and 5 bases, in that order; junction bases with no gene match: 3. In germline, CDR1 is DFQATT, CDR2 SNEGSKA (reference sequence). CDR3 amino acids: CSAHRGNEQYF. For the CDR3, the DNA is TGCAGTGCTCACAGGGGCAACGAGCAGTACTTC.

V and J are TRBV28 and TRBJ2-1, with TRBD2 as a possible D gene (5 bases). Germline V gives CDR1 MDHEN, CDR2 SYDVKM. The germline V and J ends were trimmed by 4 bases and 3 bases, with 19 bases remaining between them. This CDR3 has 17 amino acids. CDR3 sequence (DNA): TGTGCCAGCAGTTCGAAGGACGGCCCCCGGGGCTACAATGAGCAGTTCTTC. This translates into CASSSKDGPRGYNEQFF. The full variable domain, its missing parts supplied by reference TRBV28 and TRBJ2-1, is DVKVTQSSRYLVKRTGEKVFLECVQDMDHENMFWYRQDPGLGLRLIYFSYDVKMKEKGDIPEGYSVSREKKERFSLILESASTNQTSMYLCASSSKDGPRGYNEQFFGPGTRLTVL.

V is TRBV10-2 and J is TRBJ1-6; 9 nucleotides align to TRBD1. J was trimmed by 8 bases and V by 6 bases; bases with no gene match: 5. Germline values: CDR1 WSHSY, CDR2 SAAADI. CDR3 length equals 14 residues. In nucleotides, the CDR3 is TGCGCCAGCAGGAACAGGGGGCGGGATTCACCCCTCCACTTT. Protein: CASRNRGRDSPLHF.

The rearrangement joins TRBV5-6 to TRBJ1-2, with a tentative D call TRBD1 (5 bases). Deletions cut 4 bases from V and 5 bases from J, with 15 bases between. This CDR3 has 14 amino acids. Looked up from germline, CDR1 is SGHDT and CDR2 is YYEEEE. This CDR3 reads CASSPGDAVYGYTF. CDR3 DNA: TGTGCCAGCAGCCCGGGGGATGCGGTTTATGGCTACACCTTC.

This clone has a single count. The chain employs TRBV27 and TRBJ1-6; D is perhaps TRBD1 (6 bases). Germline V gene data show CDR1 as MNHEY and CDR2 as SMNVEV (reference sequence). V was pared by 2 bases and J by 6 bases, with 8 bases between. This CDR3 is 14 amino acids long. The CDR3 protein is CASSLGGPNSPLHF. DNA for the CDR3: TGTGCCAGCAGTTTAGGGGGGCCTAATTCACCCCTCCACTTT.

In its sample, this clone was seen once. The chain employs TRBV10-3 and TRBJ1-1; 7 bases are a match to TRBD1. The V gene's germline CDR1 is ENHRY and CDR2 SYGVKD. The trim removed 6 bases at V and 5 bases at J, leaving 12 bases unmatched. CDR3 length: 15 residues. This CDR3 reads CAIRYRGAPGTEAFF. The CDR3 nucleotides are TGTGCCATCAGGTACAGGGGAGCCCCAGGGACTGAAGCTTTCTTT.

This sequence joins TRBV7-2 and TRBJ2-7, with 7 bases identical to TRBD1. Unmatched junction bases numbered 4, after V lost 6 bases and J lost 2 bases. This CDR3 has 13 amino acids. The germline CDR1 and CDR2 sequences are SGHTA and FQGNSA. CDR3 amino acids: CASSGQAPYEQYF. The CDR3 DNA reads TGTGCCAGCAGTGGACAGGCCCCCTACGAGCAGTACTTC.

The chain has TRBV29-1 and TRBJ2-7; 7 bases map to TRBD1. The CDR3 contains 13 residues. The germline CDR1 and CDR2 sequences are SQVTM and ANQGSEA. The ends lost 6 bases at V and 3 bases at J; junction bases unmatched: 8. The CDR3 loop reads CSVETGKRYEQYF. CDR3 in DNA: TGCAGCGTCGAGACAGGGAAGCGCTACGAGCAGTACTTC.

V is TRBV29-1 and J is TRBJ1-2, with TRBD1 matching 8 bases. J gave up 4 bases and V 5 bases, and 0 bases lay outside the gene matches. Germline loops: CDR1 SQVTM, CDR2 ANQGSEA. The CDR3 loop spans 11 amino acids. CDR3 DNA sequence: TGCAGCGTTACAGGGGGCTATGGCTACACCTTC. This sequence encodes CSVTGGYGYTF.

This chain links TRBV4-1 with TRBJ2-2; 10 nucleotides match TRBD2. Germline loops: CDR1 MGHRA, CDR2 YSYEKL. The CDR3 has 17 residues. The ends lost 0 bases at V and 4 bases at J; junction bases unmatched: 5. CDR3 sequence: CASSQDLAGVLTGELFF. CDR3 in DNA: TGCGCCAGCAGCCAAGACCTAGCGGGAGTACTCACCGGGGAGCTGTTTTTT.

V usage is TRBV5-1 and J usage is TRBJ2-7, with 7 nucleotides matching TRBD1. CDR3 length: 15 residues. V lost 0 bases to trimming and J lost 6 bases; unmatched junction nucleotides: 9. The germline CDR1 and CDR2 sequences are SGHRS and YFSETQ. CDR3 loop: CASSLGLTGSGEQYF. The DNA of the CDR3 is TGCGCCAGCAGCTTGGGTTTGACAGGGTCCGGCGAGCAGTACTTC.

This chain uses TRBV9 with TRBJ2-3; unclear D gene. Per the germline V gene, CDR1 is SGDLS and CDR2 is YYNGEE. The CDR3 has 12 residues. With 3 bases removed from V and 6 bases from J, the gap between germline ends came to 8 bases. Here the CDR3 reads CASSAGWDTQYF. The CDR3 DNA is TGTGCCAGCAGCGCTGGGTGGGATACGCAGTATTTT. Combining the CDR3 with reference TRBV9 and TRBJ2-3 gives the whole variable domain DSGVTQTPKHLITATGQRVTLRCSPRSGDLSVYWYQQSLDQGLQFLIQYYNGEERAKGNILERFSAQQFPDLHSELNLSSLELGDSALYFCASSAGWDTQYFGPGTRLTVL.

The J gene is TRBJ2-1, the V gene TRBV28; D possibly uses TRBD1 or TRBD2 (5 bases each). With 5 bases removed from V and 3 bases from J, the gap between germline ends came to 11 bases. This CDR3 comprises 14 residues. Germline CDR1 is MDHEN and CDR2 is SYDVKM. This chain's CDR3 is CASSPGTIYNEQFF. CDR3 bases: TGTGCCAGCAGTCCCGGGACCATCTACAATGAGCAGTTCTTC.

The chain is built from TRBV6-1 and TRBJ2-1; the D is unclear. Per germline, CDR1 MNHNS and CDR2 SASEGT. The CDR3 runs to 13 residues. V was shortened by 6 bases and J by 0 bases, with 6 bases between the two germline ends. CDR3 nucleotides: TGTGCCAGCAGGTGGGGCTCCTACAATGAGCAGTTCTTC. Protein product: CASRWGSYNEQFF.

The V call is TRBV27, the J call TRBJ2-1; TRBD1 aligns across 9 bases. J lost 6 bases, V lost 3 bases, and 6 bases had no gene match. Germline lookup yields CDR1 MNHEY and CDR2 SMNVEV (reference sequence). CDR3 length: 15 amino acids. CDR3 nucleotides: TGTGCCAGCAGTTTGCGGACAGGGGCCGGCAATGAGCAGTTCTTC. Translation: CASSLRTGAGNEQFF.

This chain uses TRBV12-3 or TRBV12-4 with TRBJ2-7; the D is unclear. This CDR3 spans 13 amino acids. The germline V and J ends were trimmed by 3 bases and 0 bases, with 6 bases remaining between them. The CDR3 DNA follows: TGTGCCAGCAGTTTGGGCAGCTCCTACGAGCAGTACTTC. This codes for CASSLGSSYEQYF.

This clone is a singleton in its sample. V is TRBV5-1 and J is TRBJ1-5; 8 nucleotides line up with TRBD1. The trim removed 3 bases at V and 1 base at J, leaving 3 bases unmatched. The germline V gene has CDR1 SGHRS and CDR2 YFSETQ. The CDR3 sequence is 15 residues long. In DNA form, the CDR3 reads TGCGCCAGCAGCTATACAGGGGGAAGCAATCAGCCCCAGCATTTT. Translated, it gives CASSYTGGSNQPQHF.

As for this clone: The sample contains more than one DNA sequence encoding this CDR3. This chain joins TRBV28 and TRBJ1-5, with unresolved D. CDR1 is MDHEN and CDR2 is SYDVKM in the germline V gene. The ends were cut back, 1 base at V and 4 bases at J, with 2 bases in the middle. The CDR3 has 12 residues. The CDR3 spells CASSLLNQPQHF. The DNA of the CDR3 is TGTGCCAGCAGTTTATTAAATCAGCCCCAGCATTTT.